These 21 T cell receptor beta chains were all obtained from the same sample, sequenced in a study of beta chain features in type 1 diabetes. The whole isolated RNA underwent reverse transcription, so sequencing captured expressed TCRB transcripts. The repertoire was sequenced with immunoSEQ multiplex PCR; TCRdb's copy has only in-frame clones and lacks some. The repertoire holds a few hundred thousand clones, with around 28% as singletons. Input material: naive CD4+ T cells from blood. These receptors all stem from a man between 18 and 35 years old in good health.

The chain uses TRBV7-7 and TRBJ2-1, with TRBD2 identical over 8 bases. The germline V gene has CDR1 SSHAT and CDR2 FNYEAQ (reference sequence). Germline trimming cut 3 bases from V and 12 bases from J; bases unmatched to any gene: 4. The CDR3 has 12 amino acids. CDR3 residues: CASSFSGGPQFF. As DNA, the CDR3 is TGTGCCAGCAGCTTCTCGGGAGGGCCGCAGTTCTTC. Full variable domain (outside the CDR3, taken from reference TRBV7-7 and TRBJ2-1): GAGVSQSPRYKVTKRGQDVTLRCDPISSHATLYWYQQALGQGPEFLTYFNYEAQPDKSGLPSDRFSAERPEGSISTLTIQRTEQRDSAMYRCASSFSGGPQFFGPGTRLTVL.

V gene TRBV9 combines with J gene TRBJ2-5; D unresolved. Trimming pared 0 bases from V and 5 bases from J, leaving 14 bases between. The CDR3 consists of 15 residues. CDR1 is SGDLS and CDR2 is YYNGEE in the germline V gene. This CDR3 reads CASSVGQALSETQYF. The CDR3 DNA reads TGTGCCAGCAGCGTAGGGCAGGCGTTATCGGAGACCCAGTACTTC.

This clone was observed a few times. The V call is TRBV29-1, the J call TRBJ2-5; D may correspond to TRBD1 or TRBD2 (5 bases each). The CDR3 spans 12 residues. The ends were cut back, 8 bases at V and 4 bases at J, with 14 bases in the middle. The germline V gene encodes CDR1 SQVTM and CDR2 ANQGSEA. CDR3: CSSEGSGETQYF. CDR3 sequence (DNA): TGCAGCTCTGAGGGGTCGGGAGAGACCCAGTACTTC.

This clone was observed a handful of times. The V call is TRBV7-3, the J call TRBJ2-7; D is uncertain. This CDR3 has 11 residues. V lost 5 bases and J lost 4, with 6 bases in between. Germline lookup yields CDR1 SGHTA and CDR2 FQGTGA. For the CDR3, the DNA is TGTGCCAGCAGCGCCAAGTACGAGCAGTACTTC. Residues: CASSAKYEQYF.

V and J are TRBV29-1 and TRBJ2-3; D is undetermined. CDR3 length: 11 residues. Germline lookup yields CDR1 SQVTM and CDR2 ANQGSEA. Trimming cost V 7 bases and J 4 bases, with 9 bases left between them. In nucleotides, the CDR3 is TGCAGCGCCGTAGTCGCAGATACGCAGTATTTT. It encodes CSAVVADTQYF.

This clone has only a few counts. The chain carries TRBV2 and TRBJ1-2; 8 nucleotides align to TRBD1. The CDR3 loop spans 14 amino acids. Germline V gene sequence: CDR1 SNHLY, CDR2 FYNNEI. The V gene end was trimmed by 5 bases and the J gene end by 2 bases; junction bases not matched to a gene: 4. The CDR3 nucleotides read TGTGCCAGCAGTCTTCAGGGGGCCAACTATGGCTACACCTTC. It encodes CASSLQGANYGYTF.

The chain employs TRBV30 and TRBJ1-5, with unresolved D. The V gene's germline CDR1 is GTSNPN and CDR2 SVGIG (reference sequence). V was trimmed by 3 bases and J by 1 base, leaving 19 bases between them. The CDR3 has 17 amino acids. The CDR3 DNA reads TGTGCCTGGAGAGACAAATCGACGGAGACCAGCAATCAGCCCCAGCATTTT. Translating it yields CAWRDKSTETSNQPQHF.

This rearrangement joins TRBV19 to TRBJ2-3; D is unclear. V lost 2 bases and J lost 6, with 9 bases in between. The germline V gene encodes CDR1 LNHDA and CDR2 SQIVND (reference sequence). The CDR3 sequence is 13 residues long. The CDR3 loop reads CASSIPNGDTQYF. For the CDR3, the DNA is TGTGCCAGTAGTATACCAAACGGGGATACGCAGTATTTT.

This clone was detected only once. The chain carries TRBV28 and TRBJ2-3, with D perhaps matching TRBD2 (5 bases). Deletions cut 6 bases from V and 2 bases from J, with 24 bases between. In germline, CDR1 is MDHEN, CDR2 SYDVKM. This CDR3 has 18 amino acids. DNA for the CDR3: TGTGCCAGCAGAGGGCCTATAAATCGGGCCCGGGACACAGATACGCAGTATTTT. Translating it yields CASRGPINRARDTDTQYF.

The V gene is TRBV2, the J gene TRBJ2-1; D is ambiguous. Germline values: CDR1 SNHLY, CDR2 FYNNEI. This CDR3 region has 15 residues. The germline V and J ends were trimmed by 4 bases and 9 bases, with 19 bases remaining between them. CDR3 sequence: CASSVAQSTLSEQFF. The CDR3 region has the DNA TGTGCCAGCAGTGTCGCCCAGTCGACTTTGAGTGAGCAGTTCTTC.

The CDR3 DNA sequence: TGTGCCAGCAGTGAATATGGCGTATTAGAGACCCAGTACTTC. It codes for CASSEYGVLETQYF. The chain uses TRBV25-1 and TRBJ2-5; D gene unclear. The V gene's germline CDR1 is MGHDK and CDR2 SYGVNS. This CDR3 region has 14 residues. V lost 0 bases, J lost 4 bases, and 9 bases lay in between.

J is TRBJ2-5 and V is TRBV7-2; D is undetermined. CDR1 SGHTA and CDR2 FQGNSA come from the germline V gene. The CDR3 extends over 14 amino acids. With 6 bases removed from V and 0 bases from J, the gap between germline ends came to 11 bases. This chain's CDR3 is CASSYDRYQETQYF. CDR3 nucleotides: TGTGCCAGCAGTTACGACCGGTACCAAGAGACCCAGTACTTC.

The chain couples TRBV29-1 to TRBJ2-5; D may correspond to TRBD1 or TRBD2 (7 bases each). The germline V gene has CDR1 SQVTM and CDR2 ANQGSEA. The germline V and J ends were trimmed by 6 bases and 2 bases, with 13 bases remaining between them. CDR3 size: 13 residues. CDR3 region: CSVSGGGQETQYF. CDR3 nucleotides: TGCAGCGTCTCAGGGGGGGGACAAGAGACCCAGTACTTC.

This chain links TRBV2 with TRBJ1-5, with TRBD1 matching 8 bases. This CDR3 region has 14 residues. V was pared by 3 bases and J by 7 bases, with 5 bases of the junction left unmatched. CDR1 SNHLY and CDR2 FYNNEI come from the germline V gene. CDR3 bases: TGTGCCAGCAGTGAGGACAGGGCCAGCCAGCCCCAGCATTTT. This translates into CASSEDRASQPQHF.

This chain joins TRBV28 and TRBJ2-2, with TRBD2 as a possible D gene (6 bases). Germline V CDR1 and CDR2: MDHEN, SYDVKM. Trimming took 7 bases from V and 7 from J, leaving 19 bases between them. CDR3 size: 15 residues. CDR3 in DNA: TGTGCCAGCACCTCATGGAACGGGAGCGGCGGGGAGCTGTTTTTT. This gives the protein CASTSWNGSGGELFF.

A few counts support this clone. The rearrangement links TRBV29-1 to TRBJ1-1; D might be TRBD1 (6 bases). V lost 8 bases and J lost 0, with 16 bases in between. Germline V CDR1 and CDR2: SQVTM, ANQGSEA. There are 14 residues in the CDR3. This CDR3 reads CSSTGILMNTEAFF. The CDR3, as DNA: TGCAGCTCTACAGGGATACTCATGAACACTGAAGCTTTCTTT.

The chain is built from TRBV7-3 and TRBJ1-5; unclear D gene. The CDR3 has 14 amino acids. V lost 0 bases and J lost 4, with 7 bases in between. CDR1 is SGHTA, CDR2 FQGTGA, per germline. CDR3 amino acids: CASSLTGVNQPQHF. The CDR3 DNA follows: TGTGCCAGCAGCTTAACAGGAGTTAATCAGCCCCAGCATTTT.

The chain recombines TRBV6-1 with TRBJ2-1; D is undetermined. The germline V gene has CDR1 MNHNS and CDR2 SASEGT. The CDR3 covers 12 residues. Trimming took 6 bases from V and 11 from J, leaving 14 bases between them. This CDR3 reads CASRAAETKQFF. For the CDR3, the DNA is TGTGCCAGCAGGGCCGCGGAAACGAAGCAGTTCTTC.

The chain combines TRBV15 with TRBJ2-1; TRBD1 or TRBD2 may be the D gene (5 bases each). The CDR3 covers 15 residues. The V end was cut by 0 bases, the J end by 4 bases, with 10 bases between. Germline values: CDR1 LNHNV, CDR2 YYDKDF (reference sequence). The CDR3 coding sequence is TGTGCCACCAGCAGAGAAGGGACCGCTTACAATGAGCAGTTCTTC. The encoded protein is CATSREGTAYNEQFF.

The chain is built from TRBV30 and TRBJ2-7; D may be TRBD2 (5 bases). The germline gives CDR1 GTSNPN, CDR2 SVGIG (reference sequence). CDR3 length: 13 amino acids. The V end was cut by 0 bases, the J end by 5 bases, with 11 bases between. CDR3 amino acids: CAWSVMPGNEQYF. DNA of the CDR3: TGTGCCTGGAGTGTAATGCCGGGGAACGAGCAGTACTTC.

The chain combines TRBV7-3 with TRBJ1-2; D call uncertain. Trimming left V 1 base short and J 3 bases short, with 12 bases between. Germline V gene data show CDR1 as SGHTA and CDR2 as FQGTGA. The CDR3 runs to 15 residues. The CDR3 nucleotides read TGTGCCAGCAGCTTAAATCCCGGCCTCTACTATGGCTACACCTTC. This translates into CASSLNPGLYYGYTF.